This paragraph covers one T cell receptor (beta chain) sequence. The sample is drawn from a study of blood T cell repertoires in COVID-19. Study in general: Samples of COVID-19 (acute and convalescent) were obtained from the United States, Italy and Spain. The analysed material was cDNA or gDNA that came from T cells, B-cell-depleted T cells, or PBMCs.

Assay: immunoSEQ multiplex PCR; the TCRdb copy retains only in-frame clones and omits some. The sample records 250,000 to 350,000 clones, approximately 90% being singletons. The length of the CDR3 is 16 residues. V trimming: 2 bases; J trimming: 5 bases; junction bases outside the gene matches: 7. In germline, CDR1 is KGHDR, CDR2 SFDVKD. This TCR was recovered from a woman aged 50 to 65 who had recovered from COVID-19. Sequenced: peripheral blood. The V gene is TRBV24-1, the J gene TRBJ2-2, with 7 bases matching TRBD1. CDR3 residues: CATSDWDSAGTGELFF. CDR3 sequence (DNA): TGTGCCACCAGTGATTGGGACAGTGCAGGTACCGGGGAGCTGTTTTTT.